This T cell receptor beta chain was obtained from a study of T cell repertoires in aging, cancer and after chemotherapy. Study-wide context: Over several months to years, re-sampled healthy donor repertoires clearly shared clones. About 8.8 million TCR reads made up the full dataset.

Amplification of TCR beta used genomic DNA extracted from peripheral blood. Rearranged V-D-J TRB sequences were amplified with a mixed TRB-A/B primer pool. MiXCR, applied by TCRdb to the multiplex PCR reads, yields one record per CDR3 protein. The table shows around 7,900 distinct CDR3 sequences, with 40% occurring only once. Germline CDR1 is MNHEY and CDR2 is SVGAGI. The V end was cut by 0 bases, the J end by 2 bases, with 14 bases between. This CDR3 comprises 17 residues. The sequence came from a human donor in good health. Input material: blood. The chain uses TRBV6-5 and TRBJ1-3, with a weak D call TRBD1 (5 bases). CDR3 protein: CASSYSPQGSAGNTIYF. CDR3 in DNA: TGTGCCAGCAGTTACTCCCCTCAGGGTAGTGCTGGAAACACCATATATTTT.